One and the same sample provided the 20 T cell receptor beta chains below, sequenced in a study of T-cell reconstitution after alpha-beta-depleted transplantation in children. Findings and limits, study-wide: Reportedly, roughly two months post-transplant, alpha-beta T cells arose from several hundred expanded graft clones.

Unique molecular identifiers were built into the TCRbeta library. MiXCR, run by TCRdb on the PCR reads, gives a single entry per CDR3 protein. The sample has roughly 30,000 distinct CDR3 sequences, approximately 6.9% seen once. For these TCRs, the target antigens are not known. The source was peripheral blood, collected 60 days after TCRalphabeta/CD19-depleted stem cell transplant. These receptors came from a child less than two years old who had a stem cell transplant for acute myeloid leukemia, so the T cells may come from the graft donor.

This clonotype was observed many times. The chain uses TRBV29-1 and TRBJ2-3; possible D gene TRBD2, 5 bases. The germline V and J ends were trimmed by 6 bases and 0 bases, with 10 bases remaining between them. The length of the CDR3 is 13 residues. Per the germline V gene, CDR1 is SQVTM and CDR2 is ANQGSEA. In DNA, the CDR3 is TGCAGCGTGTTGACTACCAGCACAGATACGCAGTATTTT. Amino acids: CSVLTTSTDTQYF.

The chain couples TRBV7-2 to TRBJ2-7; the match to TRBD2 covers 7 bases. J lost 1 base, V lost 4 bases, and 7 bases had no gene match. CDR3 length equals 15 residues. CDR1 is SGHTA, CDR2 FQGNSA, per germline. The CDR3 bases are TGTGCCAGCAGCTCCGGGAGTAGCGGGTCCTACGAGCAGTACTTC. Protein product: CASSSGSSGSYEQYF.

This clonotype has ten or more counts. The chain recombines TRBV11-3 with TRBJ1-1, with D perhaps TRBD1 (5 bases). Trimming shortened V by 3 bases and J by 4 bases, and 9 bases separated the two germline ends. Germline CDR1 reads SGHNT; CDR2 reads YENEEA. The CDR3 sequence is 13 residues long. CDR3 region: CASSLTVTTEAFF. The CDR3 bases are TGTGCCAGCAGCTTGACAGTTACCACTGAAGCTTTCTTT.

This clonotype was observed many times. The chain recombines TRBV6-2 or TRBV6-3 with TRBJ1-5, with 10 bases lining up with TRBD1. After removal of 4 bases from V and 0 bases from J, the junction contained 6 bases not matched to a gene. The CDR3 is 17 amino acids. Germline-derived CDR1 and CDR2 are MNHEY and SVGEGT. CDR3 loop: CASSFPGQGYSNQPQHF. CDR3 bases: TGTGCCAGCAGTTTCCCGGGACAGGGGTATAGCAATCAGCCCCAGCATTTT.

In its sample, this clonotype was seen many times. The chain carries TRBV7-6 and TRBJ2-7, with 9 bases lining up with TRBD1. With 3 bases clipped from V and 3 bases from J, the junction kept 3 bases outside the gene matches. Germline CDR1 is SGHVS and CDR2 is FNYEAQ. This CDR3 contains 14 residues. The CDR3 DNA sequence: TGTGCCAGCAGCTTGGGGACAGGGCGCTACGAGCAGTACTTC. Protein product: CASSLGTGRYEQYF.

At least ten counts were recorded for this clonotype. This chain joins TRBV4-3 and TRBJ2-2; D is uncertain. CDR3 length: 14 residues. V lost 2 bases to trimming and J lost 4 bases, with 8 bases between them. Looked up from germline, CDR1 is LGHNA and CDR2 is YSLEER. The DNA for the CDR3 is TGCGCCAGCAGCCAATTTAAGGGCACCGGGGAGCTGTTTTTT. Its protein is CASSQFKGTGELFF.

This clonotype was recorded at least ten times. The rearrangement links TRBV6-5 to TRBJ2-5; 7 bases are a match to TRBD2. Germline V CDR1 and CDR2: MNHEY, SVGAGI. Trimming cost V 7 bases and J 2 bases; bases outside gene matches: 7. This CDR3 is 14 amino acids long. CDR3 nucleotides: TGTGCCAGCAAGCTTACCGGGGGGCAAGAGACCCAGTACTTC. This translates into CASKLTGGQETQYF.

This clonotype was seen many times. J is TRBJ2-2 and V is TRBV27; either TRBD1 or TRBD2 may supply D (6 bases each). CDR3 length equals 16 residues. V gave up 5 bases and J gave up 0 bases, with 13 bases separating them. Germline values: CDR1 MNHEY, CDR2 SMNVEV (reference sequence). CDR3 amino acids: CASSVQEGANTGELFF. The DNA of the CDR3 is TGTGCCAGCAGTGTACAGGAGGGGGCGAACACCGGGGAGCTGTTTTTT.

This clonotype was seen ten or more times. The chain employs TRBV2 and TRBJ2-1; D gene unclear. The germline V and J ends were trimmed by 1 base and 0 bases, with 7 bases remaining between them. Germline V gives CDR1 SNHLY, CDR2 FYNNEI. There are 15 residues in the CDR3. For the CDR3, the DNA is TGTGCCAGCAGTGAAGGGCCCGGCTCCTACAATGAGCAGTTCTTC. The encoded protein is CASSEGPGSYNEQFF. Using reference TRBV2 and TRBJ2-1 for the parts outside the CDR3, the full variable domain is EPEVTQTPSHQVTQMGQEVILRCVPISNHLYFYWYRQILGQKVEFLVSFYNNEISEKSEIFDDQFSVERPDGSNFTLKIRSTKLEDSAMYFCASSEGPGSYNEQFFGPGTRLTVL.

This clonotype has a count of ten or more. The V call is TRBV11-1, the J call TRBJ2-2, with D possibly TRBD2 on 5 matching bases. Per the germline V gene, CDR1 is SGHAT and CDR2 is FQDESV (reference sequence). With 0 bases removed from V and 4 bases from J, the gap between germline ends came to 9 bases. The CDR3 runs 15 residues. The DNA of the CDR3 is TGTGCCAGCAGCTTAGCAGCGGACTTCACCGGGGAGCTGTTTTTT. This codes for CASSLAADFTGELFF.

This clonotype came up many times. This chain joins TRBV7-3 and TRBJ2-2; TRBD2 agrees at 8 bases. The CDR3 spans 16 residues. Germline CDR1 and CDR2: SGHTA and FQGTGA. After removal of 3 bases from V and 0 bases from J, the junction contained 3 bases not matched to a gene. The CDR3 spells CASSLAGGSNTGELFF. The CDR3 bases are TGTGCCAGCAGCTTGGCGGGAGGTTCGAACACCGGGGAGCTGTTTTTT.

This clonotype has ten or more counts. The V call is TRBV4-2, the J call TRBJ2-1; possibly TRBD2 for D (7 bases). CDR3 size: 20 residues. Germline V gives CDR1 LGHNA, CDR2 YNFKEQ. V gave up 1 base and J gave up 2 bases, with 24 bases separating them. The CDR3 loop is CASSQAQGLADRSTYNEQFF. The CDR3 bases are TGTGCCAGCAGCCAAGCCCAGGGCCTAGCGGACAGAAGTACCTACAATGAGCAGTTCTTC.

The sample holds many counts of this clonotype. As DNA, the CDR3 is TGTGCCAGCAGCCCCATTCCACTATCCTATCGAGGCTACACCTTC. Translated, it gives CASSPIPLSYRGYTF. The chain combines TRBV9 with TRBJ1-2, with D uncertain. The V gene's germline CDR1 is SGDLS and CDR2 YYNGEE. Trimming took 4 bases from V and 8 from J, leaving 21 bases between them. This CDR3 has 15 residues.

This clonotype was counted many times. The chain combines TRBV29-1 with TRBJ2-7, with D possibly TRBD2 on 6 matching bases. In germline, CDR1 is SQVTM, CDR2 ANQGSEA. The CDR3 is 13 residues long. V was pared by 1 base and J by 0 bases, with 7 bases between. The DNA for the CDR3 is TGCAGCGTTGAAGGGGGGGACTCCTACGAGCAGTACTTC. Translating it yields CSVEGGDSYEQYF.

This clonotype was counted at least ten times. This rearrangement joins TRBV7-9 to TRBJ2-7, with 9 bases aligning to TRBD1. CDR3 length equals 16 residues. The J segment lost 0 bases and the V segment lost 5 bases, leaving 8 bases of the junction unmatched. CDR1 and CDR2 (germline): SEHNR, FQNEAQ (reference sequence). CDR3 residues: CASSPPEGQGSYEQYF. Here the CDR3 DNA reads TGTGCCAGCAGCCCGCCCGAGGGACAGGGCTCCTACGAGCAGTACTTC.

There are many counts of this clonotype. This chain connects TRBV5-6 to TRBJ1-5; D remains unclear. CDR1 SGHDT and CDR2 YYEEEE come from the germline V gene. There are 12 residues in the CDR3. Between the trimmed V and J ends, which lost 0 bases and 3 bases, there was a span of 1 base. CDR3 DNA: TGTGCCAGCAGCTTGGACAATCAGCCCCAGCATTTT. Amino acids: CASSLDNQPQHF.

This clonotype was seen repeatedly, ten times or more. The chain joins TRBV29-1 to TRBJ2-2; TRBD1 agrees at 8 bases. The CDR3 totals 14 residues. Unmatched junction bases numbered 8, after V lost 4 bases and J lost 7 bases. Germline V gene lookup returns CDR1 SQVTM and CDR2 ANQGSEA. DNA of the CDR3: TGCAGCGTTGTCGGACAGGGTCGGAGCGGGGAGCTGTTTTTT. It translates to CSVVGQGRSGELFF.

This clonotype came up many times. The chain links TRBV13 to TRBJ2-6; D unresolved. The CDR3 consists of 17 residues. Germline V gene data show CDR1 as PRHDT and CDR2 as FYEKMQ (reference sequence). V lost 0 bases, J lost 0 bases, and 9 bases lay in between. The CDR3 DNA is TGTGCCAGCAGCTTAGGCAGGCACTACTCTGGGGCCAACGTCCTGACTTTC. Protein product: CASSLGRHYSGANVLTF.

As DNA, the CDR3 is TGCAGTGCTAGAGATGTTAGCGGGGGGTCTTCCTACGAGCAGTACTTC. Encoded protein: CSARDVSGGSSYEQYF. The chain is built from TRBV20-1 and TRBJ2-7; 10 nucleotides match TRBD2. Germline values: CDR1 DFQATT, CDR2 SNEGSKA (reference sequence). CDR3 length: 16 amino acids. Germline trimming cut 0 bases from V and 1 base from J; bases unmatched to any gene: 6.

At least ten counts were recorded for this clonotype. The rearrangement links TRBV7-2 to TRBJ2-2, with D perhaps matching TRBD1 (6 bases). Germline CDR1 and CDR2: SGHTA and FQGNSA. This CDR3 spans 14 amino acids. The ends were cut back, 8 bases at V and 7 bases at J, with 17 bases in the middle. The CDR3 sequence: CASGPWGRLGELFF. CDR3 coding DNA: TGTGCCAGCGGTCCCTGGGGGCGTCTCGGGGAGCTGTTTTTT.